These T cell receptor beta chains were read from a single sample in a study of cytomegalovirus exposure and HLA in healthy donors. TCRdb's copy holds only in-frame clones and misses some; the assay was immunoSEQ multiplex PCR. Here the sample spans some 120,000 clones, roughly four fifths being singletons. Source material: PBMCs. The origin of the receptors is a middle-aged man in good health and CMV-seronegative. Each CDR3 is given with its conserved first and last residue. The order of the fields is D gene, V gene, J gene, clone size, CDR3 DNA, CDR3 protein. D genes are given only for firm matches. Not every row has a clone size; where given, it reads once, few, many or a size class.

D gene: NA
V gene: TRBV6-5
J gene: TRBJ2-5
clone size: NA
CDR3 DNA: TGTGCCAGCAGTTACTTTGCGGGTTCGGAGACCCAGTACTTC
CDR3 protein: CASSYFAGSETQYF

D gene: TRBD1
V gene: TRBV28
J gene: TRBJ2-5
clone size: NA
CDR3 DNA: TGTGCCAGCAGAAGACAGGGATCGGAGACCCAGTACTTC
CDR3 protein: CASRRQGSETQYF

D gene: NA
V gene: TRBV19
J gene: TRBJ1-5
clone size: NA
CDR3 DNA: TGTGCCAGTAGTAACCACAGGGATCATCAGCCCCAGCATTTT
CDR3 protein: CASSNHRDHQPQHF

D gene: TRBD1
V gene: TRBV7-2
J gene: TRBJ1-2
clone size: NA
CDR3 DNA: TGTGCCAGCAGCTCCAGTCCCGGGACAGGGAGATATGGCTACACCTTC
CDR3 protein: CASSSSPGTGRYGYTF

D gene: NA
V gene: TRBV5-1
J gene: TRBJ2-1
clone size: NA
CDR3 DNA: TGCGCCAGCGAATCGATTGGCGGGCCGAGCTCCTACAATGAGCAGTTCTTC
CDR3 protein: CASESIGGPSSYNEQFF

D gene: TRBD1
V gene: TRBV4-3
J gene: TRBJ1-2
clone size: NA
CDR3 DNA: TGCGCCAGCAGCCAAGATGGGACAGGGTATGGCTACACCTTC
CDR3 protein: CASSQDGTGYGYTF

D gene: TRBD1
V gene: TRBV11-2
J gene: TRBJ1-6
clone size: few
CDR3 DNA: TGTGCCAGCAGCTCGGTGGTGACAGGGTGGGGTTCACCCCTCCACTTT
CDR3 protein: CASSSVVTGWGSPLHF

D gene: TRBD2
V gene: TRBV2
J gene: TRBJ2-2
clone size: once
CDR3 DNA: TGTGCCAGCAGTGGGGAGGGAACCGGGGAGCTGTTTTTT
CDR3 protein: CASSGEGTGELFF

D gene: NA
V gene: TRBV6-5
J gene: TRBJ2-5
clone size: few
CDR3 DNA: TGTGCCAGCAGCTCTCCGGGGAGCGAGACCCAGTACTTC
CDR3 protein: CASSSPGSETQYF

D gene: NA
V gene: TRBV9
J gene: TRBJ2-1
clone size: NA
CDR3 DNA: TGTGCCAGCAGCGTAGGAGGTTTGGAGCGGGCCGACGCGGATTACAATGAGCAGTTCTTC
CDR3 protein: CASSVGGLERADADYNEQFF

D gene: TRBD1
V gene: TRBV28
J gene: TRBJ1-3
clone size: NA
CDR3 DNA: TGTGCCAGCAGTTCCCCAGGGGGAAACTCTGGAAACACCATATATTTT
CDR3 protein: CASSSPGGNSGNTIYF

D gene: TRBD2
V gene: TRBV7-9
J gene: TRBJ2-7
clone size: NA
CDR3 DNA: TGTGCCAGCAGCCGGACTAGCGGGGGGTTATATACCTACGAGCAGTACTTC
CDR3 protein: CASSRTSGGLYTYEQYF

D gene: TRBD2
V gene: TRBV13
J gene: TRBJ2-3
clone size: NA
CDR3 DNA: TGTGCCAGCAGCTCAGTCGGACTAGCGGGTGTGACAGATACGCAGTATTTT
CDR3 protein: CASSSVGLAGVTDTQYF

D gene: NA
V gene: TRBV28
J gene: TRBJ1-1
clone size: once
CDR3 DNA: TGTGCCAGCAGCCGGGGAGGGGCCGGTGACACTGAAGCTTTCTTT
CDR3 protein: CASSRGGAGDTEAFF

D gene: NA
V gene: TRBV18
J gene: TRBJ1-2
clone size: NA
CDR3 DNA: TGTGCCAGCTCACCAAGTGGGGGCCGCTATGGCTACACCTTC
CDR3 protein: CASSPSGGRYGYTF

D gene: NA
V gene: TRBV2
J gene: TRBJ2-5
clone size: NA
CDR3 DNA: TGTGCCAGCCCCCCACGAAGTTCCCCTTTGGGAGGGACCCAGTACTTC
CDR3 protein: CASPPRSSPLGGTQYF

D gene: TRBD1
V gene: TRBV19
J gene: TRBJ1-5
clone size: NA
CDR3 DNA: TGTGCCAGTAGTACCGGGACAGGGGGCGCAATGGCGGACCAGCCCCAGCATTTT
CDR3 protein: CASSTGTGGAMADQPQHF

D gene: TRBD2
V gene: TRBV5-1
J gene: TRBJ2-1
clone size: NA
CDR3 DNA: TGCGCCAGCAGCTGGAGATATAGCGGGGGGGGACGACCAAGTGAGCAGTTCTTC
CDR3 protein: CASSWRYSGGGRPSEQFF

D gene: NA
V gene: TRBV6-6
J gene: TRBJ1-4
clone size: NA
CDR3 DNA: TGTGCCAGCAGTCGGGGGAGCCCCTCAACTAATGAAAAACTGTTTTTT
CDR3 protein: CASSRGSPSTNEKLFF

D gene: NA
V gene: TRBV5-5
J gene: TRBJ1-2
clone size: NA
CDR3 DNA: TGTGCCAGCACCCGCGCAGGGGTAGGTTATGGCTACACCTTC
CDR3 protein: CASTRAGVGYGYTF

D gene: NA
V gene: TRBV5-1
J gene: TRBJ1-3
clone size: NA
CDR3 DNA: TGCGCCAGCAGCTCGACAGTCTCTGGAAACACCATATATTTT
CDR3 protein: CASSSTVSGNTIYF

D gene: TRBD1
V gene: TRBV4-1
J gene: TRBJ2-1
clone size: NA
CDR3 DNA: TGCGCCAGCAGCCAAGTCACAGGGGGCTTCTACAATGAGCAGTTCTTC
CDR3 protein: CASSQVTGGFYNEQFF

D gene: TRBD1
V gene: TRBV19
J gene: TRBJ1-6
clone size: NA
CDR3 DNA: TGTGCCAGTAGTATATACGCTGAACAGGGGTATAATTCACCCCTCCACTTT
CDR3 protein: CASSIYAEQGYNSPLHF

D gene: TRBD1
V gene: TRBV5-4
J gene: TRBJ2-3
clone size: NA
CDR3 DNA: TGTGCCAGCAGCTCAGGGGGCAGCACAGATACGCAGTATTTT
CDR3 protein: CASSSGGSTDTQYF

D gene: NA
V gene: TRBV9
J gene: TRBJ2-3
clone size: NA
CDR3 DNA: TGTGCCAGCAGGTGGGGCCAGGGCACAGATACGCAGTATTTT
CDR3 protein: CASRWGQGTDTQYF

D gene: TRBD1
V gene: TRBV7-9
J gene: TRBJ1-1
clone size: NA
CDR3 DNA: TGTGCCAGCAGTCCAGGGACAGCGAACACTGAAGCTTTCTTT
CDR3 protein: CASSPGTANTEAFF

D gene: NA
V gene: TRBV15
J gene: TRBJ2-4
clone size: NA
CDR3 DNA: TGTGCCACCAGCAGAGATACAGGGCCCGGAAACATTCAGTACTTC
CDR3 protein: CATSRDTGPGNIQYF

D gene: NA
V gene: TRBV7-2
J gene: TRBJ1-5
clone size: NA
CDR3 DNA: TGTGCCAGCAGCTTAGTGTGGGGCAGGGTAAGTCAGCCCCAGCATTTT
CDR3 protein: CASSLVWGRVSQPQHF

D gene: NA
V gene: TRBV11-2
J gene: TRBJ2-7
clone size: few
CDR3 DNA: TGTGCCAGCACCGGAGGGATTCACTCTTACGAGCAGTACTTC
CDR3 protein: CASTGGIHSYEQYF

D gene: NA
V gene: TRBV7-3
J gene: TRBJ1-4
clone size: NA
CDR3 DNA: TGCCGCTCGGGGGGAAAACTGTTTTTT
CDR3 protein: CRSGGKLFF

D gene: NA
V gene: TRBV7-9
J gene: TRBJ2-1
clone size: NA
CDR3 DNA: TGTGCCAGCAGCCCCTCAACTATTCCTTCCTACAATGAGCAGTTCTTC
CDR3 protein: CASSPSTIPSYNEQFF

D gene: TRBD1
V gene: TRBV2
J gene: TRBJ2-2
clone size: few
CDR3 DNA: TGTGCCAGCAGTGGACAGGGACACACCGGGGAGCTGTTTTTT
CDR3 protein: CASSGQGHTGELFF

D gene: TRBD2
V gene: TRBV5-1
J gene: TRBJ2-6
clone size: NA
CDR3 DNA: TGCGCCAGCAGGGTAGCTAGCGGGGTTTCTGGGGCCAACGTCCTGACTTTC
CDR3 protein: CASRVASGVSGANVLTF